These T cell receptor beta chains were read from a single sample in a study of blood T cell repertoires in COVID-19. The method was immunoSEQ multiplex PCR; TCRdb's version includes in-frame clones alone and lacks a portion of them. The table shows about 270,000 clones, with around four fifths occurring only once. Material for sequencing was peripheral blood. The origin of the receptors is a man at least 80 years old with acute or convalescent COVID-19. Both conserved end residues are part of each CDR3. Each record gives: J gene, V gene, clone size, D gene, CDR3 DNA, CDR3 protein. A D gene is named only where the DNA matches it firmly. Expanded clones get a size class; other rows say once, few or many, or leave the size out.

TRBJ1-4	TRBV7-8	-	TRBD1	TGTGCCAGCAGCTTAGGGCCCGGGACAGGGTACGAAAAACTGTTTTTT	CASSLGPGTGYEKLFF
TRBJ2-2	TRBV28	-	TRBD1	TGTGCCAGCAGACCGACAGGGGTGCGCGGGGAGCTGTTTTTT	CASRPTGVRGELFF
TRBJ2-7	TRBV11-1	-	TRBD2	TGTGCCAGCAGCTTGGGGACTAGCGGAACCTACGAGCAGTACTTC	CASSLGTSGTYEQYF
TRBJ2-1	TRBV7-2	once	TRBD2	TGTGCCAGCAGCCCCGAGGGGACTAGCGGGTACAATGAGCAGTTCTTC	CASSPEGTSGYNEQFF
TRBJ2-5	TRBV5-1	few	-	TGCGCCAGCAGCTTGTATGGGCGGCAGGGTCCCCAAGAGACCCAGTACTTC	CASSLYGRQGPQETQYF
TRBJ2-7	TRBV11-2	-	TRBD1	TGTGCCAGCAGCCCGGACAGGTTAACCTACGAGCAGTACTTC	CASSPDRLTYEQYF
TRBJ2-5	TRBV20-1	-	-	TGCAGTGAGTACTACCAAGAGACCCAGTACTTC	CSEYYQETQYF
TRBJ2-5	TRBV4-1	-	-	TGCGCCAGCAGCCAAAGGGTACGGGGTCAAGAGACCCAGTACTTC	CASSQRVRGQETQYF
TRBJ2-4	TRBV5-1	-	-	TGCGCCAGCAGCTATACGGGAGCAAAAAACATTCAGTACTTC	CASSYTGAKNIQYF
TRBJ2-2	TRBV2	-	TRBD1	TGTGCCAGCAGCCGAAGGACAGGGGGGCTCGGGGAGCTGTTTTTT	CASSRRTGGLGELFF
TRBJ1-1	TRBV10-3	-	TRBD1	TGTGCCGTCCTAGGACAGGGGGCGCGAAACACTGAAGCTTTCTTT	CAVLGQGARNTEAFF
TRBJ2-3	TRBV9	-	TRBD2	TGTGCCAGCAGCCCAGGAGGTACGGGAGGGCCCACAGATACGCAGTATTTT	CASSPGGTGGPTDTQYF
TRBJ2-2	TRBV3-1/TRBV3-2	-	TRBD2	TGTGCCTCTAGCGGGGGGGCGAACACCGGGGAGCTGTTTTTT	CASSGGANTGELFF
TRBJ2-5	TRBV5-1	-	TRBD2	TGCGCCAGCAGCCTACAAGAGCGGGGCCGACAAGAGACCCAGTACTTC	CASSLQERGRQETQYF
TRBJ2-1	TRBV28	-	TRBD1	TGTGCCAGCAGTTTTATAGGGACAGGGGGCTCCGGTGAGCAGTTCTTC	CASSFIGTGGSGEQFF
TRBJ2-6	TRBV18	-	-	TGTGCCAGCTCACTAGGGGTTGCGGGGGCCAACGTCCTGACTTTC	CASSLGVAGANVLTF
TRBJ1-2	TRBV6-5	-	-	TGTGCCAGCAGGGCGGGACCTAACTATGGCTACACCTTC	CASRAGPNYGYTF
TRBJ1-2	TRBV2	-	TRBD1	TGTGCCAGCAGTGGACAGGGGGGTAACTATGGCTACACCTTC	CASSGQGGNYGYTF
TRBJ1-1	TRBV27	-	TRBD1	TGTGCCAGCACCCGGACAGGGGGTAAAAACACTGAAGCTTTCTTT	CASTRTGGKNTEAFF
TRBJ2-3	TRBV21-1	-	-	TGTGCCAGCAGCAAAACCCAGGGACTAGCGGGAGGAGGAACAGATACGCAGTATTTT	CASSKTQGLAGGGTDTQYF
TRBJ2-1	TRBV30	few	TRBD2	TGTGCCTGGGTCCGGGGGGTTTCCCCTAGGGATGAGCAGTTCTTC	CAWVRGVSPRDEQFF
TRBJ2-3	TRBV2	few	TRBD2	TGTGCCAGCAGGTCCGAGCGTCTAGCGGGAACAGATACGCAGTATTTT	CASRSERLAGTDTQYF
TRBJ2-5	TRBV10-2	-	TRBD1	TGCGCCAGCTCGACAGGGTCGGGGGAGACCCAGTACTTC	CASSTGSGETQYF
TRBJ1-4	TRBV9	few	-	TGTGCCAGCAGCGTAGATCCGGGTCTCGAAAAACTGTTTTTT	CASSVDPGLEKLFF
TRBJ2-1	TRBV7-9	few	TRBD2	TGTGCCAGCAGCTTTTTTTCTAGCGGATCCTTTTCCTACAATGAGCAGTTCTTC	CASSFFSSGSFSYNEQFF
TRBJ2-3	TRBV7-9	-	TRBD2	TGTGCCAGCAGCTTAGCGGGAGGGGCAGATACGCAGTATTTT	CASSLAGGADTQYF
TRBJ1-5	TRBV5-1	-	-	TGCGCCAGCAGCCAACAACCGCCAGGGGATAATGATCAGCCCCAGCATTTT	CASSQQPPGDNDQPQHF
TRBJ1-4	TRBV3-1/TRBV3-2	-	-	TGTGCCAGCAGCCAAGTTTTGGGGAGCCTCGGGGAAAATGAAAAACTGTTTTTT	CASSQVLGSLGENEKLFF
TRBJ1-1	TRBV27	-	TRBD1	TGTGCCAGCAGTCCCGAGAGGGGGCGATTCACTGAAGCTTTCTTT	CASSPERGRFTEAFF
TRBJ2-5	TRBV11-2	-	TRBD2	TGTGCCAGCAGCCCCTCTCTAGCGGGGGGGCAAGAGACCCAGTACTTC	CASSPSLAGGQETQYF
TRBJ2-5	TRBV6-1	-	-	TGTGCCAGCAGTGAAAGCTGGGCGGAGACCCAGTACTTC	CASSESWAETQYF
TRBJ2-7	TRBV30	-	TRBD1	TGTGCCTGGAGTTCTAGGACAGGGGGCGACCAGGACTACGAGCAGTACTTC	CAWSSRTGGDQDYEQYF
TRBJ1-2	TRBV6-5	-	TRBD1	TGTGCCAGCAGTTACCCTTCGACAGGGGGATTTGGCTACACCTTC	CASSYPSTGGFGYTF
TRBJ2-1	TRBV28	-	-	TGTGCCAGCAGTTTCCCCAGGGAGGAGAGCTCCTACAATGAGCAGTTCTTC	CASSFPREESSYNEQFF
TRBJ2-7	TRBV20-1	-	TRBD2	TGCAGTGCTAGTAACCGGGAGGGCCCCTACGAGCAGTACTTC	CSASNREGPYEQYF
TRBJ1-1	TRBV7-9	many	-	TGTGCCAGCAGCCCTCCCGACTCCTTCACTGAAGCTTTCTTT	CASSPPDSFTEAFF
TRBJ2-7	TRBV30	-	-	TGTGCCTGGAGTGTACTACCCGCCCAAGCCCCCCAGTACTTC	CAWSVLPAQAPQYF
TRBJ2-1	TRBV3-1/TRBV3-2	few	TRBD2	TGTGCCAGCAGCCAGCTCGGGACTAGCGGGTTTAATGAGCAGTTCTTC	CASSQLGTSGFNEQFF
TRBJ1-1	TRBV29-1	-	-	TGCAGCGTGGCTGACAGCATGAACACTGAAGCTTTCTTT	CSVADSMNTEAFF
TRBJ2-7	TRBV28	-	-	TGTGCCAGCAGTTTAGCGGGTTACGAGCAGTACTTC	CASSLAGYEQYF
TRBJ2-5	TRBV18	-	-	TGTGCCAGCTCACCGTTTACAGACCAAGAGACCCAGTACTTC	CASSPFTDQETQYF
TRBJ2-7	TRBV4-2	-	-	TGTGCCAGCAGCCAAGAGCGTTCCTACGAGCAGTACTTC	CASSQERSYEQYF
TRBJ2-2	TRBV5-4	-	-	TGTGCCAGCAGCTTGGGCTTCGGGCGGGCCAAGAACACCGGGGAGCTGTTTTTT	CASSLGFGRAKNTGELFF
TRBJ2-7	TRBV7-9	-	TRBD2	TGTGCCAGCAGCTACTATGGGGTCACCCTAGCGGGGGACTACGAGCAGTACTTC	CASSYYGVTLAGDYEQYF
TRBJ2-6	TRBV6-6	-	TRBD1	TGTGCCAGCAGTCCGGGACAGGGCCTCTCTGGGGCCAACGTCCTGACTTTC	CASSPGQGLSGANVLTF
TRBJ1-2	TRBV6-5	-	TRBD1	TGTGCCAGCACTTTAAGGACAGGGGGCAACTATGGCTACACCTTC	CASTLRTGGNYGYTF
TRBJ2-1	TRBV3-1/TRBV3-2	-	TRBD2	TGTGCCAGCAGCCCCGGGATAGCGGGTCCTTACAATGAGCAGTTCTTC	CASSPGIAGPYNEQFF
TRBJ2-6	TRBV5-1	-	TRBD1	TGCGCCAGCAGCCGGACAGGAGGTGGGGTTGGGGCCAACGTCCTGACTTTC	CASSRTGGGVGANVLTF
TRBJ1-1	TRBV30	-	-	TGTGCCTGGAGTGGTTGGGCAGGGAACACTGAAGCTTTCTTT	CAWSGWAGNTEAFF
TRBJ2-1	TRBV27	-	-	TGTGCCATAAGAGCCTTAACAGGGTACTACAATGAGCAGTTCTTC	CAIRALTGYYNEQFF
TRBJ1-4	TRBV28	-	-	TGTGCCAGCACTCGACGGGTTGAAAAACTGTTTTTT	CASTRRVEKLFF
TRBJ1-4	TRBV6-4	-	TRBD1	TGTGCCAGTACCCCGCTTAGGGGGCGAGAAAAACTGTTTTTT	CASTPLRGREKLFF
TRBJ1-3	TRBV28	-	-	TGTGCCAGCAGGCCGGGGACGGCCGGGACTATCTCTGAGTTT	CASRPGTAGTISEF
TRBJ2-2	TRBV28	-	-	TGTGCCAGCAGCCCCGGGACACTGGCCGGGGAGCTGTTTTTT	CASSPGTLAGELFF
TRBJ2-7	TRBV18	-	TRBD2	TGTGCCAGCTCATTTAGCGGGCTCTCCTACGAGCAGTACTTC	CASSFSGLSYEQYF
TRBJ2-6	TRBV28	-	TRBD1	TGTGCCAGCAGTGGACAGGGGGCTTATGGGGCCAACGTCCTGACTTTC	CASSGQGAYGANVLTF
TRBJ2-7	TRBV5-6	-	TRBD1	TGTGCCAGCAGCTTAACAGGGGGCGCTAGGACTTACGAGCAGTACTTC	CASSLTGGARTYEQYF